This entry describes one T cell receptor beta chain. Its antigen is undetermined. This entry belongs to a study of type 1 regulatory T cells. Via MiXCR, TCRdb re-called the reads, giving one row per CDR3 protein. This sample has roughly 65,000 distinct CDR3 sequences, with approximately 50% found just once. Germline CDR1 is LNHDA and CDR2 is SQIVND (reference sequence). The CDR3 is made up of 15 amino acids. The V gene end was trimmed by 4 bases and the J gene end by 8 bases; junction bases not matched to a gene: 7. Sequences were obtained from cultured non-Tr1 T cells, either the whole culture or a sorted T cell fraction (not recorded which). The chain is built from TRBV19 and TRBJ1-4; 10 bases are shared with TRBD1. This clonotype was obtained from a human donor in good health. The CDR3: CASSNTGTGEEKLFF. The CDR3 coding sequence is TGTGCCAGTAGTAACACCGGGACAGGGGAGGAAAAACTGTTTTTT.